The rows below give T cell receptor beta chains drawn from one sample of a study of shared clonotypes between healthy human individuals. Produced via immunoSEQ multiplex PCR; TCRdb's table is partial and in-frame only. The sample holds roughly 1,800,000 clones, about 95% seen once. Sequenced: naive CD8+ T cells sorted from blood. Every receptor here comes from a man aged 18 to 29 in good health. The CDR3 runs from the conserved cysteine through the conserved F or W. The D gene is left open where the match is weak. The size entry is marked missing in some rows and otherwise reads once, few, many or a size class.

D: .
J: TRBJ2-3
V: TRBV11-2
size: .
DNA: TGTGCCAGCAGCTTAGAGGGGGCCTTAACAGATACGCAGTATTTT
CDR3: CASSLEGALTDTQYF

D: .
J: TRBJ2-7
V: TRBV14
size: .
DNA: TGTGCCAGCAGCCAAGATTGGAGGGATCTCAGCGAGCAGTACTTC
CDR3: CASSQDWRDLSEQYF

D: .
J: TRBJ2-5
V: TRBV7-8
size: .
DNA: TGTGCCAGCAGCTTAGAGCTAGTTGGGGGGTGGGAGAAAACCCAGTACTTC
CDR3: CASSLELVGGWEKTQYF

D: .
J: TRBJ1-2
V: TRBV6-1
size: .
DNA: TGTGCCAGCAGTGACGCCCTGACACTTGCTAACTATGGCTACACCTTC
CDR3: CASSDALTLANYGYTF

D: TRBD2
J: TRBJ2-2
V: TRBV5-1
size: .
DNA: TGCGCCAGCAGCCCTAGCGGGGGACGGAACACCGGGGAGCTGTTTTTT
CDR3: CASSPSGGRNTGELFF

D: .
J: TRBJ2-7
V: TRBV19
size: .
DNA: TGTGCCAGTAGTATCGGATCTACCTACGAGCAGTACTTC
CDR3: CASSIGSTYEQYF

D: .
J: TRBJ1-1
V: TRBV30
size: few
DNA: TGTGCCGGAACCATGGACAGTCAGAACACTGAAGCTTTCTTT
CDR3: CAGTMDSQNTEAFF

D: .
J: TRBJ1-6
V: TRBV7-8
size: .
DNA: TGTGCCAGCAGCTTAGTCCCTGACAGCCCGAATAGATGGTCACCCCTCCACTTT
CDR3: CASSLVPDSPNRWSPLHF

D: TRBD2
J: TRBJ2-7
V: TRBV13
size: .
DNA: TGTGCCAGCAGCTTAACAGCGGGGCCCTACGAGCAGTACTTC
CDR3: CASSLTAGPYEQYF

D: TRBD2
J: TRBJ2-7
V: TRBV6-6
size: .
DNA: TGTGCCAGCAGTTACCGACTAGCGTTCCTCTACGAGCAGTACTTC
CDR3: CASSYRLAFLYEQYF

D: TRBD2
J: TRBJ2-4
V: TRBV7-9
size: .
DNA: TGTGCCAGCAGCTTAGAACCAGCGGGGGGCCAAAACATTCAGTACTTC
CDR3: CASSLEPAGGQNIQYF

D: .
J: TRBJ1-1
V: TRBV19
size: .
DNA: TGTGCCAGTAGTACGTGGGGGGCAACTGAAGCTTTCTTT
CDR3: CASSTWGATEAFF

D: TRBD1
J: TRBJ2-2
V: TRBV6-5
size: .
DNA: TGTGCCAGCAGTCAAATGACAGGGGGCAACGGGGAGCTGTTTTTT
CDR3: CASSQMTGGNGELFF

D: TRBD2
J: TRBJ2-3
V: TRBV7-3
size: .
DNA: TGTGCCAGCAGCTTATCAGCAGCGGGGGGGTCAGATACGCAGTATTTT
CDR3: CASSLSAAGGSDTQYF

D: .
J: TRBJ2-5
V: TRBV6-5
size: .
DNA: TGTGCCAGCACCCGAGGAGGGGCTCAAGAGACCCAGTACTTC
CDR3: CASTRGGAQETQYF

D: TRBD1
J: TRBJ2-1
V: TRBV27
size: .
DNA: TGTGCCAGCAGCCCGGACAGGGGCCCTTTGGATGAGCAGTTCTTC
CDR3: CASSPDRGPLDEQFF

D: .
J: TRBJ2-2
V: TRBV14
size: .
DNA: TGTGCCAGCAGCGCGGACTGGTCCGGGGAGCTGTTTTTT
CDR3: CASSADWSGELFF